This entry lists 14 T cell receptor beta chains sequenced from one sample in a study of T-cell reconstitution after alpha-beta-depleted transplantation in children. As it was prepared, the TCRbeta library received unique molecular identifiers. A single record per CDR3 protein comes from TCRdb applying MiXCR to the PCR reads. Here the sample spans 450,000 to 700,000 distinct CDR3 sequences, 25% to 30% being singletons. The sample in question was PBMCs, obtained before TCRalphabeta/CD19-depleted stem cell transplant. These receptors all come from a boy under two years old with Wiskott-Aldrich syndrome, due to receive a stem cell transplant.

This sequence joins TRBV6-2 or TRBV6-3 and TRBJ2-5; 7 positions agree with TRBD2. From germline, CDR1 is MNHEY and CDR2 SVGEGT. This CDR3 is 13 amino acids long. J gave up 3 bases and V 6 bases, and 4 bases lay outside the gene matches. The CDR3: CASSPLAKETQYF. CDR3 in DNA: TGTGCCAGCAGCCCACTAGCGAAAGAGACCCAGTACTTC.

In DNA, the CDR3 is TGTGCCAGCAGCTTATGGGACAGGGGGGATAACTACGAGCAGTACTTC. Translation: CASSLWDRGDNYEQYF. This rearrangement joins TRBV7-9 to TRBJ2-7; 11 nucleotides line up with TRBD1. V was clipped by 2 bases and J by 3 bases; unmatched bases: 6. Per germline, CDR1 SEHNR and CDR2 FQNEAQ (reference sequence). This CDR3 spans 16 amino acids.

This clonotype was observed a few times. The genes are TRBV7-9 and TRBJ1-2; D unclear. The V and J ends lost 1 base and 7 bases respectively, with 7 bases between them. CDR1 and CDR2 from the germline V gene are SEHNR and FQNEAQ (reference sequence). This CDR3 is 12 amino acids long. The CDR3 DNA follows: TGTGCCAGCAGCTTAGGGGCGAGTGGCTACACCTTC. Translation gives CASSLGASGYTF. Supplemented by reference TRBV7-9 and TRBJ1-2, the full variable domain reads DTGVSQNPRHKITKRGQNVTFRCDPISEHNRLYWYRQTLGQGPEFLTYFQNEAQLEKSRLLSDRFSAERPKGSFSTLEIQRTEQGDSAMYLCASSLGASGYTFGSGTRLTVV.

This clonotype appeared a few times. This chain joins TRBV5-1 and TRBJ2-1, with 12 bases identical to TRBD2. V shed 2 bases, J shed 5 bases, and the junction held 2 bases outside the gene matches. CDR3 length equals 15 residues. Germline V gene lookup returns CDR1 SGHRS and CDR2 YFSETQ. This CDR3 is CASSFLAGGNNEQFF. CDR3 DNA sequence: TGCGCCAGCAGCTTCCTAGCGGGAGGGAACAATGAGCAGTTCTTC. Complete variable domain (other parts from reference TRBV5-1 and TRBJ2-1): KAGVTQTPRYLIKTRGQQVTLSCSPISGHRSVSWYQQTPGQGLQFLFEYFSETQRNKGNFPGRFSGRQFSNSRSEMNVSTLELGDSALYLCASSFLAGGNNEQFFGPGTRLTVL.

The CDR3 here is CASSPQTGTDTQYF. The CDR3 DNA sequence: TGTGCCAGCAGTCCACAGACAGGAACAGATACGCAGTATTTT. This chain joins TRBV27 and TRBJ2-3; possible D gene TRBD1, 6 bases. CDR3 length equals 14 residues. V was cut by 5 bases and J by 3 bases, with 12 bases left in between. Germline V gene lookup returns CDR1 MNHEY and CDR2 SMNVEV (reference sequence).

This clonotype was detected only a few times. The rearrangement uses TRBV18 and TRBJ2-5, with 8 bases matching TRBD1. J lost 5 bases, V lost 6 bases, and 8 bases had no gene match. Germline lookup yields CDR1 KGHSH and CDR2 LQKENI. CDR3 length: 14 amino acids. DNA of the CDR3: TGTGCCAGCTCCCCTCGGACAGGGTTTGAGACCCAGTACTTC. It codes for CASSPRTGFETQYF. The variable domain in full, completed from reference TRBV18 and TRBJ2-5, reads NAGVMQNPRHLVRRRGQEARLRCSPMKGHSHVYWYRQLPEEGLKFMVYLQKENIIDESGMPKERFSAEFPKEGPSILRIQQVVRGDSAAYFCASSPRTGFETQYFGPGTRLLVL.

The chain uses TRBV7-6 and TRBJ2-5, with D perhaps being TRBD1 or TRBD2 (5 bases each). The closer fit of TRBJ2-1 to the DNA end suggests the J call may be wrong. Germline lookup yields CDR1 SGHVS and CDR2 FNYEAQ. The CDR3 consists of 13 residues. CDR3 sequence (DNA): TGTGCCAGCAGGGGGAGTTGGGGGAATGAGCAGTTCTTC. Its protein product is CASRGSWGNEQFF.

The J gene is TRBJ1-4, the V gene TRBV20-1; possible D gene TRBD1, 5 bases. CDR1 is DFQATT and CDR2 is SNEGSKA in the germline V gene (reference sequence). This CDR3 region has 13 residues. V was pared by 3 bases and J by 3 bases, with 8 bases between. Written as DNA, the CDR3 is TGCAGTGCTAGCGCAGGGCCTAATGAAAAACTGTTTTTT. Translating gives CSASAGPNEKLFF.

This clonotype was detected only a few times. V gene TRBV7-8 combines with J gene TRBJ2-5; D unresolved. Germline CDR1 SGHVS, CDR2 FQNEAQ. V dropped 1 base and J dropped 5 bases, with 11 bases sitting between them. The CDR3 is 14 amino acids. The CDR3: CASSLEGRWETQYF. The CDR3, as DNA: TGTGCCAGCAGCTTAGAAGGGCGATGGGAGACCCAGTACTTC.

CDR3: CASSFGGTTYTEAFF. Written as DNA, the CDR3 is TGTGCCAGCAGTTTCGGGGGGACAACGTACACTGAAGCTTTCTTT. The rearrangement links TRBV12-3 or TRBV12-4 to TRBJ1-1; weak D call: TRBD1 (6 bases). The CDR3 contains 15 residues. Between the trimmed V and J ends, which lost 3 bases and 3 bases, there was a span of 14 bases.

This clonotype was counted between two and nine times. The chain carries TRBV20-1 and TRBJ2-5; possibly TRBD2 for D (5 bases). Germline CDR1 is DFQATT and CDR2 is SNEGSKA (reference sequence). This CDR3 contains 13 residues. V lost 1 base to trimming and J lost 4 bases, with 10 bases between them. CDR3 nucleotides: TGCAGTGCTAGAGGAGCTAGCACAGAGACCCAGTACTTC. It codes for CSARGASTETQYF.

The chain joins TRBV28 to TRBJ1-4; TRBD1 is a possible D gene (6 bases). V shed 5 bases and J shed 8 bases, with 21 bases lying between them. Germline V gene data show CDR1 as MDHEN and CDR2 as SYDVKM. This CDR3 spans 16 amino acids. Here the CDR3 reads CASSITGAPGSEKLFF. The CDR3 bases are TGTGCCAGCAGTATTACGGGGGCCCCAGGGTCGGAAAAACTGTTTTTT.

The chain has TRBV6-1 and TRBJ2-3, with a tentative D call TRBD2 (7 bases). This CDR3 has 15 residues. Germline loops: CDR1 MNHNS, CDR2 SASEGT. The V and J ends lost 3 bases and 3 bases respectively, with 13 bases between them. The CDR3 nucleotides read TGTGCCAGCAGTGATCGGGGGAGGGGGACAGATACGCAGTATTTT. Encoded protein: CASSDRGRGTDTQYF.

The table lists this clonotype with a few counts. The rearrangement uses TRBV15 and TRBJ2-1; 7 bases are a match to TRBD2. J lost 6 bases, V lost 8 bases, and 10 bases had no gene match. Germline values: CDR1 LNHNV, CDR2 YYDKDF (reference sequence). This CDR3 region has 14 residues. CDR3 sequence reads: CATRVAGVGNEQFF. The CDR3 nucleotides read TGTGCCACCCGCGTGGCGGGAGTGGGCAATGAGCAGTTCTTC.